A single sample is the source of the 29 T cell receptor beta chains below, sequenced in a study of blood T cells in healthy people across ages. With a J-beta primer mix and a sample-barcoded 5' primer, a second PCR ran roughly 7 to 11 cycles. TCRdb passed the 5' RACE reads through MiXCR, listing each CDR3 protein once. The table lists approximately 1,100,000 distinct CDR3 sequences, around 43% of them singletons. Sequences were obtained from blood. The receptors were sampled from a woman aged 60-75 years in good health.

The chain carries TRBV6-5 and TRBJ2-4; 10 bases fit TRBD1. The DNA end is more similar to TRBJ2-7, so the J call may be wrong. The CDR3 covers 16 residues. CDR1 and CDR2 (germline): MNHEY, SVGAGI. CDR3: CASRQTGTGVNYEQYF. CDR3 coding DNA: TGTGCCAGCAGGCAGACCGGGACAGGGGTCAACTACGAGCAGTACTTC.

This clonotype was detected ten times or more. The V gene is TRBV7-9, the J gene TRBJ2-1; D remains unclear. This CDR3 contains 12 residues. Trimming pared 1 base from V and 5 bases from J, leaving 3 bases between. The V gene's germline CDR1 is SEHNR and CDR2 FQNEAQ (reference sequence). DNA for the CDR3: TGTGCCAGCAGCTTAGTACACAATGAGCAGTTCTTC. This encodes CASSLVHNEQFF.

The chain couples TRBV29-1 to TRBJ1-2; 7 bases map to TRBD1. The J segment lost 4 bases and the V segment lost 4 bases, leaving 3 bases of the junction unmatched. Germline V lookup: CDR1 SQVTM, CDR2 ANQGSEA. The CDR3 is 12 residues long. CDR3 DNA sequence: TGCAGCGTTGCCCGGACAGGCTATGGCTACACCTTC. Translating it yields CSVARTGYGYTF.

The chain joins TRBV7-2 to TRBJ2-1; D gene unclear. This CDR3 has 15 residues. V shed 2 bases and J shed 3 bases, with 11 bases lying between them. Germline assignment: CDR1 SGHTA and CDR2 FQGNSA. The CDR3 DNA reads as TGTGCCAGCAGCTTATTAGCCAGAATCTACAATGAGCAGTTCTTC. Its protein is CASSLLARIYNEQFF.

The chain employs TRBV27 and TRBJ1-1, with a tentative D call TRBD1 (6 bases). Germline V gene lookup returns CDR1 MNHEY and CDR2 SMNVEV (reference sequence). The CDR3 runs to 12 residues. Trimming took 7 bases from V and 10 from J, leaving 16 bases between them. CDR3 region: CASTQGGGVAFF. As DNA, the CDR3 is TGTGCCAGCACCCAAGGGGGGGGTGTAGCTTTCTTT.

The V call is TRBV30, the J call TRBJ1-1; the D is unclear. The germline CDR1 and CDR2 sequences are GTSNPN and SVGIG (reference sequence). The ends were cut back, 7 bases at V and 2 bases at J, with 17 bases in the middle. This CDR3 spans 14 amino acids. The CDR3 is CAFGSRQTNTEAFF. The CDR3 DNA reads TGTGCCTTTGGAAGCAGGCAGACTAACACTGAAGCTTTCTTT. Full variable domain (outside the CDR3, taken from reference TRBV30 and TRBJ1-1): SQTIHQWPATLVQPVGSPLSLECTVEGTSNPNLYWYRQAAGRGLQLLFYSVGIGQISSEVPQNLSASRPQDRQFILSSKKLLLSDSGFYLCAFGSRQTNTEAFFGQGTRLTVV.

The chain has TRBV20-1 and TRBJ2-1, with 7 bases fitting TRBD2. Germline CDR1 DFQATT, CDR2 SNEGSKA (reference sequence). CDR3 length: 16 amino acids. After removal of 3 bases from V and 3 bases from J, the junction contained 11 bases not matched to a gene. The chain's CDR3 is CSASPPTSVLYNEQFF. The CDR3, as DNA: TGCAGTGCTAGCCCTCCAACTAGCGTTCTCTACAATGAGCAGTTCTTC.

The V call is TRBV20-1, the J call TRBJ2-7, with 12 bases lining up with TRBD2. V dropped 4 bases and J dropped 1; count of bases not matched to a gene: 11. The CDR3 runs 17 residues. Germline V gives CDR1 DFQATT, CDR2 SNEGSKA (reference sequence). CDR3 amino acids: CSAKGTPGTSGSYEQYF. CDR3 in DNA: TGCAGTGCTAAGGGAACTCCAGGGACTAGCGGGTCCTACGAGCAGTACTTC.

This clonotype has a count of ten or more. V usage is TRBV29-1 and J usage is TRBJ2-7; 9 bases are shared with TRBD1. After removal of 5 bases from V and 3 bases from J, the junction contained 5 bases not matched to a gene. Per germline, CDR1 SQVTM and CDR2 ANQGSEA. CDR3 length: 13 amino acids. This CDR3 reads CSVRTGVDYEQYF. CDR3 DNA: TGCAGCGTTAGGACAGGGGTAGACTACGAGCAGTACTTC.

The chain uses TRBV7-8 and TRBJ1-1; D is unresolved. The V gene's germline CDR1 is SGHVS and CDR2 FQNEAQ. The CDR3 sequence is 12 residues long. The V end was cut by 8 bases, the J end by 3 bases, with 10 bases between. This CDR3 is CASLRWDTEAFF. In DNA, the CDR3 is TGTGCCAGCTTGAGGTGGGACACTGAAGCTTTCTTT.

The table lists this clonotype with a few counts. This CDR3 reads CAISPSGGEYNEQFF. The DNA of the CDR3 is TGTGCCATCAGCCCTTCGGGAGGGGAATACAATGAGCAGTTCTTC. The chain employs TRBV10-3 and TRBJ2-1, with 8 bases that match TRBD2. The V and J ends lost 6 bases and 4 bases, in that order; junction bases with no gene match: 8. CDR3 size: 15 residues. Looked up from germline, CDR1 is ENHRY and CDR2 is SYGVKD.

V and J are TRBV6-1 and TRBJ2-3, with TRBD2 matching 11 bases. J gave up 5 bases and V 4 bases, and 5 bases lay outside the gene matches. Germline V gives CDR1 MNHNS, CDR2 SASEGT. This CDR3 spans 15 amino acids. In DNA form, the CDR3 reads TGTGCCAGCAGTGTAGCGGGGGGGCAGGGAGATACGCAGTATTTT. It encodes CASSVAGGQGDTQYF.

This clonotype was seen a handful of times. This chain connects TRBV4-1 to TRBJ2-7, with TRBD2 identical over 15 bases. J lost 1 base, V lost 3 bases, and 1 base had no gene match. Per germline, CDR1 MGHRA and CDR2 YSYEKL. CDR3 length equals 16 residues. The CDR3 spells CASSHGTSGRSYEQYF. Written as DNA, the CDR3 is TGCGCCAGCAGCCACGGGACTAGCGGGAGGTCCTACGAGCAGTACTTC.

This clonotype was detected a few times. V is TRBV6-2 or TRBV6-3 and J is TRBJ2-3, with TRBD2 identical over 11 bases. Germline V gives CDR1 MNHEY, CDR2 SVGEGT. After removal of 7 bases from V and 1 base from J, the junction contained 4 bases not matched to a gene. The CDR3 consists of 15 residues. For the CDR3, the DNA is TGTGCCAGCACCAGACTAGCGGGACGCACAGATACGCAGTATTTT. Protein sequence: CASTRLAGRTDTQYF.

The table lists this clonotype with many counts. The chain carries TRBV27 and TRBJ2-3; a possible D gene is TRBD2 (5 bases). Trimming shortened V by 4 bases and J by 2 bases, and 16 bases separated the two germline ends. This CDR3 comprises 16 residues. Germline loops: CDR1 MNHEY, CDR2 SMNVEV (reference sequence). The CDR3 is CASSSPGGSYTDTQYF. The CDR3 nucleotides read TGTGCCAGCAGTTCTCCCGGCGGGTCCTACACAGATACGCAGTATTTT.

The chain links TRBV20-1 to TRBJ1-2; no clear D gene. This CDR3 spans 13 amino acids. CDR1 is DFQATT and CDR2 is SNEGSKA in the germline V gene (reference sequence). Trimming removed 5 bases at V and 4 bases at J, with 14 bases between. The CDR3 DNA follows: TGCAGTGCTCAAGAATCGGTCCGCTATGGCTACACCTTC. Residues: CSAQESVRYGYTF.

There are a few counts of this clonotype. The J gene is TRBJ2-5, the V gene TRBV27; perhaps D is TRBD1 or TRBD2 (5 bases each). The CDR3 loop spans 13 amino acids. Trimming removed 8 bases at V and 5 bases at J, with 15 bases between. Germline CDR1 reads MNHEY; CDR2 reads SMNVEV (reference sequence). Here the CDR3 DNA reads TGTGCCAGCCGGGGCGGGTTTAAGGAGACCCAGTACTTC. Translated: CASRGGFKETQYF.

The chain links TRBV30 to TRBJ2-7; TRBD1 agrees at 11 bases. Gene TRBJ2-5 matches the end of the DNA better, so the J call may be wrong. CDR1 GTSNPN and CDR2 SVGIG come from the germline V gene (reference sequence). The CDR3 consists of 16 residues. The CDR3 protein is CAWSTPRTGGDETQYF. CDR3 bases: TGTGCCTGGAGTACGCCGCGGACAGGGGGCGATGAGACCCAGTACTTC.

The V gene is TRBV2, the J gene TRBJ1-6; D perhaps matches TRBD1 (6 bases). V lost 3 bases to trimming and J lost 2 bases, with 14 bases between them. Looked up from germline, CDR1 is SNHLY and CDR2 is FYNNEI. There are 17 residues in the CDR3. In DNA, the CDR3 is TGTGCCAGCAGTGATCAATCCGGGGGCGCCTATAATTCACCCCTCCACTTT. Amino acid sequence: CASSDQSGGAYNSPLHF.

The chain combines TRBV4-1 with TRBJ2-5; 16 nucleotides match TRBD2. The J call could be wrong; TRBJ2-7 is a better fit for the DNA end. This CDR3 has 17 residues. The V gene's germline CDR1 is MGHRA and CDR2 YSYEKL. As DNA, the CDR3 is TGCGCCAGCAGCCAGTCCGGGACTAGCGGGAGGGCCTGCGAGCAGTACTTC. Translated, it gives CASSQSGTSGRACEQYF.

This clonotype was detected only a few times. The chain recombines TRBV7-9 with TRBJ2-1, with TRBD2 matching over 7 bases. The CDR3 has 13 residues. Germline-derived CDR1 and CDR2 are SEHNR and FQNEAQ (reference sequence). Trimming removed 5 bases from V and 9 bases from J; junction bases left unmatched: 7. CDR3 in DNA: TGTGCCAGCAGCCAGGTCGGGACTACTGAGCAGTTCTTC. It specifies CASSQVGTTEQFF.

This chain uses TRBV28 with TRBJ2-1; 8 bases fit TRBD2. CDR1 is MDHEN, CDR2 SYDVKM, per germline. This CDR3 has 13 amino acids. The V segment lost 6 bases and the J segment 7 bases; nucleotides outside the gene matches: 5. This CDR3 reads CASRKSGSNEQFF. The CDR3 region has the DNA TGTGCCAGCAGAAAGAGCGGGAGTAATGAGCAGTTCTTC.

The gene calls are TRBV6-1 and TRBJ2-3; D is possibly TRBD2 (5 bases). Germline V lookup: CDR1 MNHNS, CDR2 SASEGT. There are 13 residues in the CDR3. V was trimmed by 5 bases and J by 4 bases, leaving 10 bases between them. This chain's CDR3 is CASSMDFADTQYF. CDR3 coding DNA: TGTGCCAGCAGTATGGACTTTGCAGATACGCAGTATTTT.

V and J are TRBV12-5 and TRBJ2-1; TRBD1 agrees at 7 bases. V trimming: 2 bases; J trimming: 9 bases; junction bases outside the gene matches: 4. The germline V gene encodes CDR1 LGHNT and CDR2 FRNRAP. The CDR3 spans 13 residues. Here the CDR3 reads CASGLSTGVEQFF. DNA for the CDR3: TGTGCTAGTGGTTTGTCTACAGGGGTTGAGCAGTTCTTC. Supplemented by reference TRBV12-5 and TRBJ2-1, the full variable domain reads DARVTQTPRHKVTEMGQEVTMRCQPILGHNTVFWYRQTMMQGLELLAYFRNRAPLDDSGMPKDRFSAEMPDATLATLKIQPSEPRDSAVYFCASGLSTGVEQFFGPGTRLTVL.

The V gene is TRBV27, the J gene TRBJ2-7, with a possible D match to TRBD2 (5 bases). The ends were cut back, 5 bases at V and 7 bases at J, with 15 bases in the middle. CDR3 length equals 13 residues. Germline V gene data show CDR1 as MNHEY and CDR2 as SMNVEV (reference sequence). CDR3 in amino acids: CASSPGSRLEQYF. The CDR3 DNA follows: TGTGCCAGCAGTCCTGGGAGTCGGCTTGAGCAGTACTTC.

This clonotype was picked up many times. CDR3 in DNA: TGTGCCAGCAGCCGAGGGACTGGCCGGGTGGCCGAGCAGTACTTC. Translating gives CASSRGTGRVAEQYF. The rearrangement uses TRBV9 and TRBJ2-7, with D possibly being TRBD2 (6 bases). Germline CDR1 and CDR2: SGDLS and YYNGEE. The CDR3 contains 15 residues. Trimming pared 4 bases from V and 6 bases from J, leaving 20 bases between.

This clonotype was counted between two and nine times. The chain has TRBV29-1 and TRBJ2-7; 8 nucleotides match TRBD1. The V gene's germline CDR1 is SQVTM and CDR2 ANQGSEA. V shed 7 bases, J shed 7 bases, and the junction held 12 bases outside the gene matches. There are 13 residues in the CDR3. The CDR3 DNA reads TGCAGCGGTCGACAGGGGATTAGGGATGAGCAGTACTTC. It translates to CSGRQGIRDEQYF.

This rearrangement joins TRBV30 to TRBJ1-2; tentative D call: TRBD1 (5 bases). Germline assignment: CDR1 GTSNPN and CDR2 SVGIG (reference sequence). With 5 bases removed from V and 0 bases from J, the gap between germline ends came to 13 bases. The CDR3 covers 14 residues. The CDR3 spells CAWEGRRTNYGYTF. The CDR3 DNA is TGTGCCTGGGAGGGGCGCAGGACTAACTATGGCTACACCTTC.

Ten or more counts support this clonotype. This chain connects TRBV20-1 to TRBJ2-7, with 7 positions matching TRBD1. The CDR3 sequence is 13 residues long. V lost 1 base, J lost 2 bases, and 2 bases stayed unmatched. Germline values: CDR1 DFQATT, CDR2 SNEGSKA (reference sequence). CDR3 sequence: CSARGQGAYEQYF. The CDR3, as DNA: TGCAGTGCTAGAGGGCAGGGGGCCTACGAGCAGTACTTC.